These 30 T cell receptor beta chains share one sample of origin, sequenced in a study of T cells in Graves' hyperthyroidism and ophthalmopathy. What was amplified from RNA transcripts were TCR beta CDR3 regions. The TCR CDR3 first-round RT-PCR relied on the HTBI primer set. TCRdb re-called the multiplex PCR reads with MiXCR, one entry per CDR3 protein. The sample has some 460,000 distinct CDR3 sequences, approximately 14% seen once. Specimen: blood. These receptors all come from a woman between 18 and 30 years old with Graves' hyperthyroidism.

The genes are TRBV20-1 and TRBJ2-5, with 7 positions matching TRBD2. In germline, CDR1 is DFQATT, CDR2 SNEGSKA (reference sequence). The V gene end was trimmed by 2 bases and the J gene end by 1 base; junction bases not matched to a gene: 4. The CDR3 runs 14 residues. The CDR3 DNA follows: TGCAGTGCTAGAACCGGGACTACCCAAGAGACCCAGTACTTC. This sequence encodes CSARTGTTQETQYF.

This clonotype came up many times. The rearrangement joins TRBV20-1 to TRBJ2-1; no reliable D call. The CDR3 is 14 residues long. Germline V gene sequence: CDR1 DFQATT, CDR2 SNEGSKA (reference sequence). V lost 0 bases and J 9 bases, leaving 15 bases between the germline ends. This chain's CDR3 is CSAREPTEGIEQFF. In DNA form, the CDR3 reads TGCAGTGCTAGAGAACCCACAGAAGGGATTGAGCAGTTCTTC.

V usage is TRBV19 and J usage is TRBJ1-5; D ambiguous. This CDR3 spans 12 amino acids. Germline values: CDR1 LNHDA, CDR2 SQIVND (reference sequence). The V gene lost 5 bases and the J gene lost 7 bases, with 9 bases spanning the gap. CDR3 DNA sequence: TGTGCCAGTAGTGGCAAGGGACAGCCCCAGCATTTT. This translates into CASSGKGQPQHF.

This clonotype was observed many times. The rearrangement joins TRBV12-3 or TRBV12-4 to TRBJ1-1, with unresolved D. The V end was cut by 3 bases, the J end by 7 bases, with 15 bases between. CDR3 length equals 14 residues. This CDR3 is CASSLEPNEGEAFF. CDR3 DNA: TGTGCCAGCAGTTTGGAACCGAATGAAGGTGAAGCTTTCTTT.

This clonotype was recorded at least ten times. This chain connects TRBV20-1 to TRBJ2-7, with 11 bases aligning to TRBD2. The CDR3 has 16 residues. After removal of 8 bases from V and 3 bases from J, the junction contained 15 bases not matched to a gene. The germline gives CDR1 DFQATT, CDR2 SNEGSKA (reference sequence). The CDR3 DNA follows: TGCAGTCCATTAGCCCTGCCTAGCGGGAGGAACTACGAGCAGTACTTC. Translation gives CSPLALPSGRNYEQYF.

This clonotype came up many times. The chain joins TRBV28 to TRBJ2-2; TRBD1 might be the D (5 bases). Per germline, CDR1 MDHEN and CDR2 SYDVKM. The CDR3 runs to 15 residues. V was clipped by 7 bases and J by 7 bases, with 19 bases between them. CDR3 sequence reads: CASNLGQGRGGELFF. The CDR3 DNA follows: TGTGCCAGCAACCTAGGGCAGGGAAGAGGCGGGGAGCTGTTTTTT. The variable domain in full, with the rest retrieved from reference TRBV28 and TRBJ2-2, is DVKVTQSSRYLVKRTGEKVFLECVQDMDHENMFWYRQDPGLGLRLIYFSYDVKMKEKGDIPEGYSVSREKKERFSLILESASTNQTSMYLCASNLGQGRGGELFFGEGSRLTVL.

This clonotype has at least ten counts. This chain links TRBV10-1 with TRBJ2-2, with D unclear. Germline CDR1 WNHNN, CDR2 SYGVQD (reference sequence). This CDR3 is built from 12 residues. V dropped 4 bases and J dropped 7 bases, with 7 bases sitting between them. CDR3 loop: CASSVDDGELFF. Written as DNA, the CDR3 is TGCGCCAGCAGTGTGGATGACGGGGAGCTGTTTTTT.

Ten or more counts support this clonotype. This chain uses TRBV28 with TRBJ2-7, with 7 bases fitting TRBD1. V shed 6 bases and J 0 bases; nucleotides not matched to a gene: 8. CDR1 is MDHEN and CDR2 is SYDVKM in the germline V gene. The length of the CDR3 is 15 residues. The CDR3 sequence: CASSLTGPSSYEQYF. CDR3 sequence (DNA): TGTGCCAGCAGCTTGACAGGGCCAAGCTCCTACGAGCAGTACTTC.

The gene calls are TRBV7-3 and TRBJ2-5, with 7 nucleotides matching TRBD1. Germline V CDR1 and CDR2: SGHTA, FQGTGA. V lost 1 base and J lost 7; bases outside the gene matches: 9. This CDR3 is built from 15 residues. The CDR3 protein is CASSLNPGGQGTQYF. The CDR3 nucleotides are TGTGCCAGCAGCTTAAATCCAGGGGGTCAGGGGACCCAGTACTTC.

This clonotype was recorded many times. The V gene is TRBV12-3 or TRBV12-4, the J gene TRBJ2-2; a weak D match, TRBD2 (7 bases). This CDR3 contains 19 residues. V dropped 5 bases and J dropped 5 bases, with 27 bases sitting between them. The CDR3 region has the DNA TGTGCCAGCAGTAACCACCTATTCCGTAGGGGGGGGAGGACCGGGGAGCTGTTTTTT. Amino acid sequence: CASSNHLFRRGGRTGELFF.

This clonotype was observed at least ten times. The chain uses TRBV12-3 or TRBV12-4 and TRBJ1-6; the match to TRBD1 covers 10 bases. CDR3 size: 15 residues. Trimming took 5 bases from V and 10 from J; bases not matched to a gene: 8. As DNA, the CDR3 is TGTGCCAGCAGTCCGACAGGGGGCAATTGGTCACCCCTCCACTTT. The encoded protein is CASSPTGGNWSPLHF.

A few counts support this clonotype. The CDR3 loop is CASSPKDRGPGNTIYF. DNA of the CDR3: TGTGCCAGCAGTCCTAAAGACAGGGGTCCTGGAAACACCATATATTTT. The V call is TRBV2, the J call TRBJ1-3; 8 bases are shared with TRBD1. CDR1 and CDR2 (germline): SNHLY, FYNNEI. The CDR3 is 16 residues long. J was trimmed by 2 bases and V by 5 bases; bases with no gene match: 8.

This clonotype was detected ten times or more. This chain connects TRBV11-2 to TRBJ1-1; D uncertain. Germline lookup yields CDR1 SGHAT and CDR2 FQNNGV. The CDR3 spans 15 residues. The germline V and J ends were trimmed by 5 bases and 1 base, with 14 bases remaining between them. The CDR3 sequence: CASSGRPDPNTEAFF. The DNA for the CDR3 is TGTGCCAGCAGCGGACGACCAGATCCGAACACTGAAGCTTTCTTT.

V gene TRBV20-1 combines with J gene TRBJ1-2; TRBD1 might be the D (5 bases). The CDR3 is 13 amino acids. Trimming stripped 6 bases from V and 3 bases from J, with 14 bases between. Germline CDR1 reads DFQATT; CDR2 reads SNEGSKA (reference sequence). Written as DNA, the CDR3 is TGCAGTGCACAGACAGAGACCTACTATGGCTACACCTTC. Residues: CSAQTETYYGYTF.

This clonotype has a count of ten or more. The J gene is TRBJ1-5, the V gene TRBV6-1; D remains ambiguous. This CDR3 region has 14 residues. Germline assignment: CDR1 MNHNS and CDR2 SASEGT. V lost 6 bases and J 1 base, leaving 10 bases between the germline ends. CDR3 protein: CASRGSESNQPQHF. DNA for the CDR3: TGTGCCAGCAGGGGGTCAGAGAGCAATCAGCCCCAGCATTTT.

The table lists this clonotype with a few counts. The rearrangement joins TRBV4-2 to TRBJ1-1, with a tentative D call TRBD1 (5 bases). CDR3 length equals 14 residues. The V gene's germline CDR1 is LGHNA and CDR2 YNFKEQ. The V gene lost 0 bases and the J gene lost 7 bases, with 12 bases spanning the gap. For the CDR3, the DNA is TGTGCCAGCAGCCAAGATCAGGCCGGGGGTGAAGCTTTCTTT. Its translation is CASSQDQAGGEAFF.

This clonotype turned up a few times. This chain connects TRBV19 to TRBJ1-1, with a weak D call TRBD1 (5 bases). V lost 3 bases and J 1 base, leaving 9 bases between the germline ends. CDR1 is LNHDA, CDR2 SQIVND, per germline (reference sequence). CDR3 length: 14 amino acids. This chain's CDR3 is CASSITRENTEAFF. The CDR3 DNA follows: TGTGCCAGTAGTATTACCAGGGAGAACACTGAAGCTTTCTTT.

This clonotype was seen repeatedly, ten times or more. CDR3 nucleotide sequence: TGTGCCAGCAGCGGACAGACCAACACTGAAGCTTTCTTT. Its protein product is CASSGQTNTEAFF. The chain couples TRBV28 to TRBJ1-1; tentatively, D is TRBD1 (6 bases). Looked up from germline, CDR1 is MDHEN and CDR2 is SYDVKM. The CDR3 runs to 13 residues. Deletions cut 6 bases from V and 2 bases from J, with 10 bases between.

The chain has TRBV11-1 and TRBJ2-7; D may correspond to TRBD1 or TRBD2 (5 bases each). The germline V gene encodes CDR1 SGHAT and CDR2 FQDESV (reference sequence). Trimming took 3 bases from V and 0 from J, leaving 6 bases between them. This CDR3 comprises 13 residues. CDR3 sequence (DNA): TGTGCCAGCAGCTTCGGGACCTCCTACGAGCAGTACTTC. This encodes CASSFGTSYEQYF.

The rearrangement joins TRBV7-9 to TRBJ2-1, with D hard to call. CDR1 SEHNR and CDR2 FQNEAQ come from the germline V gene (reference sequence). This CDR3 is 12 amino acids long. The V end was cut by 0 bases, the J end by 8 bases, with 5 bases between. CDR3 nucleotide sequence: TGTGCCAGCAGCTTAGCGCAAGATGAGCAGTTCTTC. It specifies CASSLAQDEQFF.

This clonotype was recorded many times. This chain connects TRBV20-1 to TRBJ1-1; D is ambiguous. CDR1 and CDR2 from the germline V gene are DFQATT and SNEGSKA (reference sequence). V lost 5 bases to trimming and J lost 6 bases, with 19 bases between them. The CDR3 covers 14 residues. CDR3: CSARFSRIGAEAFF. The CDR3 bases are TGCAGTGCTCGTTTTAGCCGAATTGGCGCTGAAGCTTTCTTT.

At least ten counts were recorded for this clonotype. The CDR3 DNA follows: TGTGCCAGCAGTTTTAGCGGGACATTCTTTGAAGCTTTCTTT. Translation gives CASSFSGTFFEAFF. The V and J genes are TRBV28 and TRBJ1-1, with TRBD1 as a possible D gene (6 bases). Trimming removed 3 bases from V and 7 bases from J, with 15 bases in between. Per germline, CDR1 MDHEN and CDR2 SYDVKM. The CDR3 spans 14 residues.

This clonotype was seen ten or more times. This chain links TRBV28 with TRBJ1-5, with TRBD1 identical over 7 bases. Trimming cost V 5 bases and J 3 bases; bases outside gene matches: 13. The CDR3 spans 17 residues. Germline CDR1 reads MDHEN; CDR2 reads SYDVKM. The CDR3 sequence is CASSQAPGTAFNQPQHF. Here the CDR3 DNA reads TGTGCCAGCAGTCAGGCCCCCGGGACAGCATTCAATCAGCCCCAGCATTTT. The full variable domain, in which reference TRBV28 and TRBJ1-5 provide the parts outside the CDR3, is DVKVTQSSRYLVKRTGEKVFLECVQDMDHENMFWYRQDPGLGLRLIYFSYDVKMKEKGDIPEGYSVSREKKERFSLILESASTNQTSMYLCASSQAPGTAFNQPQHFGDGTRLSIL.

This clonotype was found many times. This chain links TRBV20-1 with TRBJ1-5; D not resolved. The CDR3 consists of 15 residues. Trimming cost V 6 bases and J 2 bases, with 17 bases left between them. The V gene's germline CDR1 is DFQATT and CDR2 SNEGSKA (reference sequence). The DNA of the CDR3 is TGCAGTGCCGCTTCGGGAAGGCCGGGCAATCAGCCCCAGCATTTT. It translates to CSAASGRPGNQPQHF.

This clonotype has at least ten counts. This chain links TRBV11-2 with TRBJ1-1, with 10 bases fitting TRBD1. J gave up 10 bases and V 2 bases, and 13 bases lay outside the gene matches. The length of the CDR3 is 16 residues. Germline V gene lookup returns CDR1 SGHAT and CDR2 FQNNGV. The CDR3 nucleotides read TGTGCCAGCAGCTTACGACCCCCCGGGACAGGGGTTGGAGCTTTCTTT. Encoded protein: CASSLRPPGTGVGAFF.

This clonotype was counted at least ten times. The genes are TRBV11-2 and TRBJ2-2, with TRBD2 matching 9 bases. J gave up 6 bases and V 4 bases, and 9 bases lay outside the gene matches. The CDR3 is 16 residues long. Germline CDR1 SGHAT, CDR2 FQNNGV. This CDR3 is CASSSLAGDLPGELFF. DNA for the CDR3: TGTGCCAGCAGCTCGTTAGCGGGAGACCTCCCCGGGGAGCTGTTTTTT.

A few counts support this clonotype. J is TRBJ1-1 and V is TRBV7-9; D unclear. Germline lookup yields CDR1 SEHNR and CDR2 FQNEAQ (reference sequence). The ends were cut back, 5 bases at V and 11 bases at J, with 15 bases in the middle. This CDR3 region has 12 residues. The CDR3 sequence is CASSQSVLDAFF. The CDR3 DNA sequence: TGTGCCAGCAGCCAAAGTGTCCTAGACGCTTTCTTT. Full variable domain (rest looked up from reference TRBV7-9 and TRBJ1-1): DTGVSQNPRHKITKRGQNVTFRCDPISEHNRLYWYRQTLGQGPEFLTYFQNEAQLEKSRLLSDRFSAERPKGSFSTLEIQRTEQGDSAMYLCASSQSVLDAFFGQGTRLTVV.

This clonotype was seen ten or more times. The rearrangement joins TRBV28 to TRBJ1-3; TRBD1 aligns across 10 bases. CDR1 is MDHEN, CDR2 SYDVKM, per germline. V lost 5 bases, J lost 1 base, and 8 bases stayed unmatched. The CDR3 runs 17 residues. CDR3 sequence: CASSQGTGVYSGNTIYF. In DNA form, the CDR3 reads TGTGCCAGCAGTCAAGGGACAGGGGTTTATTCTGGAAACACCATATATTTT.

This clonotype was detected ten times or more. The chain combines TRBV11-2 with TRBJ1-4; tentatively, D is TRBD1 (5 bases). The V end lost 5 bases, the J end lost 3 bases, and 13 bases lay between the germline ends. The CDR3 is made up of 15 amino acids. Per the germline V gene, CDR1 is SGHAT and CDR2 is FQNNGV. CDR3 sequence: CASSQQGGSNEKLFF. In nucleotides, the CDR3 is TGTGCCAGCAGCCAGCAGGGAGGATCTAATGAAAAACTGTTTTTT.

The chain has TRBV5-8 and TRBJ2-2; either TRBD1 or TRBD2 may supply D (5 bases each). Trimming removed 4 bases from V and 4 bases from J, with 11 bases in between. The CDR3 totals 14 residues. Germline V CDR1 and CDR2: SGHTS, YDEGEE. In DNA, the CDR3 is TGTGCCAGCAGCCGGGGACGGGGCACCGGGGAGCTGTTTTTT. The encoded protein is CASSRGRGTGELFF.